The rows below give T cell receptor beta chains drawn from one sample of a study of cytomegalovirus exposure and HLA in healthy donors. The method was immunoSEQ multiplex PCR; TCRdb's version includes in-frame clones alone and lacks a portion of them. The profile shows hundreds of thousands of clones, more than 75% of them singletons. The sequenced sample consisted of PBMCs. Source of these receptors: a man younger than 35 in good health and CMV-seronegative. Both conserved end residues are part of each CDR3. D genes are given only for firm matches. The size of a clone is reported for some rows only, either as once, few or many, or as a class for expanded clones.

j_call: TRBJ2-3; d_call: NA; clone_size: NA; v_call: TRBV4-3; cdr3_aa: CASSQGRGNTDTQYF; cdr3_nt: TGCGCCAGCAGCCAAGGGCGGGGAAACACAGATACGCAGTATTTT
j_call: TRBJ1-4; d_call: TRBD1; clone_size: NA; v_call: TRBV2; cdr3_aa: CASSGQGGEKLFF; cdr3_nt: TGTGCCAGCAGCGGACAGGGAGGGGAAAAACTGTTTTTT
j_call: TRBJ2-5; d_call: TRBD2; clone_size: NA; v_call: TRBV6-5; cdr3_aa: CASRPGGQETQYF; cdr3_nt: TGTGCCAGCCGACCGGGGGGACAAGAGACCCAGTACTTC
j_call: TRBJ1-1; d_call: NA; clone_size: NA; v_call: TRBV10-3; cdr3_aa: CAIGELGRGTEAFF; cdr3_nt: TGTGCCATCGGGGAATTAGGTCGGGGCACTGAAGCTTTCTTT
j_call: TRBJ2-4; d_call: TRBD2; clone_size: NA; v_call: TRBV14; cdr3_aa: CASSQTSLWGNIQYF; cdr3_nt: TGTGCCAGCAGCCAGACTAGCCTTTGGGGTAACATTCAGTACTTC
j_call: TRBJ2-7; d_call: NA; clone_size: NA; v_call: TRBV7-2; cdr3_aa: CASSLPGYEQYF; cdr3_nt: TGTGCCAGCAGCTTACCGGGCTACGAGCAGTACTTC
j_call: TRBJ2-1; d_call: TRBD2; clone_size: NA; v_call: TRBV29-1; cdr3_aa: CSVDSGGPNEQFF; cdr3_nt: TGCAGCGTTGACAGCGGGGGCCCCAATGAGCAGTTCTTC
j_call: TRBJ2-7; d_call: NA; clone_size: NA; v_call: TRBV7-9; cdr3_aa: CASSLAGVNEQYF; cdr3_nt: TGTGCCAGCAGCTTAGCCGGGGTAAATGAGCAGTACTTC
j_call: TRBJ2-2; d_call: NA; clone_size: NA; v_call: TRBV6-1; cdr3_aa: CASRAIRSTGELFF; cdr3_nt: TGTGCCAGCAGGGCCATCCGGAGCACCGGGGAGCTGTTTTTT
j_call: TRBJ1-5; d_call: NA; clone_size: NA; v_call: TRBV5-6; cdr3_aa: CASSLGKQPQHF; cdr3_nt: TGTGCCAGCAGCTTGGGTAAACAGCCCCAGCATTTT
j_call: TRBJ1-6; d_call: TRBD1; clone_size: NA; v_call: TRBV5-6; cdr3_aa: CASSLGQETSYNSPLHF; cdr3_nt: TGTGCCAGCAGCCTAGGACAGGAGACCTCCTATAATTCACCCCTCCACTTT
j_call: TRBJ1-1; d_call: NA; clone_size: NA; v_call: TRBV7-6; cdr3_aa: CASGETGREAFF; cdr3_nt: TGTGCCAGCGGAGAAACAGGAAGAGAAGCTTTCTTT
j_call: TRBJ2-1; d_call: NA; clone_size: once; v_call: TRBV7-2; cdr3_aa: CASSLGRDNEQFF; cdr3_nt: TGTGCCAGCAGCTTAGGGCGGGATAATGAGCAGTTCTTC
j_call: TRBJ2-7; d_call: TRBD2; clone_size: NA; v_call: TRBV4-3; cdr3_aa: CASSQASGRAYEQYF; cdr3_nt: TGCGCCAGCAGCCAAGCTAGCGGGAGGGCCTACGAGCAGTACTTC
j_call: TRBJ1-3; d_call: TRBD1; clone_size: NA; v_call: TRBV9; cdr3_aa: CASSPRTGPGNTIYF; cdr3_nt: TGTGCCAGCAGCCCGAGGACAGGACCGGGCAACACCATATATTTT
j_call: TRBJ1-1; d_call: TRBD1; clone_size: NA; v_call: TRBV29-1; cdr3_aa: CSATGGVTEAFF; cdr3_nt: TGCAGCGCAACAGGGGGAGTGACTGAAGCTTTCTTT
j_call: TRBJ1-5; d_call: NA; clone_size: NA; v_call: TRBV5-6; cdr3_aa: CASSFSPAGGNQPQHF; cdr3_nt: TGTGCCAGCAGCTTTTCCCCGGCGGGGGGGAATCAGCCCCAGCATTTT
j_call: TRBJ2-2; d_call: NA; clone_size: once; v_call: TRBV6-4; cdr3_aa: CASSETSGGELFF; cdr3_nt: TGTGCCAGCAGTGAAACTTCCGGCGGGGAGCTGTTTTTT
j_call: TRBJ1-1; d_call: NA; clone_size: NA; v_call: TRBV27; cdr3_aa: CASSITENTEAFF; cdr3_nt: TGTGCCAGCAGTATCACAGAGAACACTGAAGCTTTCTTT
j_call: TRBJ1-1; d_call: NA; clone_size: NA; v_call: TRBV11-3; cdr3_aa: CASSFRAGTEAFF; cdr3_nt: TGTGCCAGCAGCTTCAGGGCTGGCACTGAAGCTTTCTTT
j_call: TRBJ2-2; d_call: NA; clone_size: NA; v_call: TRBV28; cdr3_aa: CASSPGGTATGELFF; cdr3_nt: TGTGCCAGCAGTCCCGGAGGCACGGCGACCGGGGAGCTGTTTTTT
j_call: TRBJ2-7; d_call: TRBD2; clone_size: NA; v_call: TRBV6-5; cdr3_aa: CASSLGGGTYEQYF; cdr3_nt: TGTGCCAGCAGCCTGGGGGGAGGGACCTACGAGCAGTACTTC
j_call: TRBJ1-1; d_call: NA; clone_size: NA; v_call: TRBV2; cdr3_aa: CASGRETRTEAFF; cdr3_nt: TGTGCCAGCGGACGGGAGACCCGCACTGAAGCTTTCTTT
j_call: TRBJ2-3; d_call: NA; clone_size: NA; v_call: TRBV6-5; cdr3_aa: CASRGGGTDTQYF; cdr3_nt: TGTGCCAGCAGGGGCGGGGGCACAGATACGCAGTATTTT
j_call: TRBJ2-7; d_call: TRBD1; clone_size: NA; v_call: TRBV4-1; cdr3_aa: CASSQDRQGSYEQYF; cdr3_nt: TGCGCCAGCAGCCAAGACAGACAGGGCTCCTACGAGCAGTACTTC
j_call: TRBJ1-6; d_call: NA; clone_size: NA; v_call: TRBV10-2; cdr3_aa: CASSELITGNSPLHF; cdr3_nt: TGCGCCAGCAGTGAGTTAATCACAGGGAATTCACCCCTCCACTTT
j_call: TRBJ1-1; d_call: NA; clone_size: NA; v_call: TRBV2; cdr3_aa: CASRARVGTEAFF; cdr3_nt: TGTGCCAGCCGGGCCAGGGTAGGGACTGAAGCTTTCTTT
j_call: TRBJ1-2; d_call: NA; clone_size: NA; v_call: TRBV5-1; cdr3_aa: CASSLETEGYGYTF; cdr3_nt: TGCGCCAGCAGCTTGGAAACAGAAGGCTATGGCTACACCTTC
j_call: TRBJ2-3; d_call: NA; clone_size: NA; v_call: TRBV5-4; cdr3_aa: CASSLSLTDTQYF; cdr3_nt: TGTGCCAGCAGTCTTAGCCTCACAGATACGCAGTATTTT
j_call: TRBJ1-3; d_call: NA; clone_size: NA; v_call: TRBV5-4; cdr3_aa: CASSFGEYGNTIYF; cdr3_nt: TGTGCCAGCAGTTTCGGGGAATACGGAAACACCATATATTTT
j_call: TRBJ2-5; d_call: NA; clone_size: NA; v_call: TRBV29-1; cdr3_aa: CSVAWQTQYF; cdr3_nt: TGCAGCGTTGCTTGGCAGACCCAGTACTTC
j_call: TRBJ2-7; d_call: NA; clone_size: NA; v_call: TRBV12-5; cdr3_aa: CASGLDGDYEQYF; cdr3_nt: TGTGCTAGTGGTCTCGACGGGGACTACGAGCAGTACTTC
j_call: TRBJ1-5; d_call: TRBD1; clone_size: NA; v_call: TRBV27; cdr3_aa: CASSHGTGHQPQHF; cdr3_nt: TGTGCCAGCAGCCACGGGACAGGGCATCAGCCCCAGCATTTT
j_call: TRBJ2-7; d_call: NA; clone_size: NA; v_call: TRBV27; cdr3_aa: CASSPLAINYEQYF; cdr3_nt: TGTGCCAGCAGCCCGCTCGCGATCAACTACGAGCAGTACTTC
j_call: TRBJ1-2; d_call: NA; clone_size: once; v_call: TRBV7-2; cdr3_aa: CASSAGAQHGYTF; cdr3_nt: TGTGCCAGCAGCGCGGGGGCGCAGCATGGCTACACCTTC
j_call: TRBJ2-7; d_call: TRBD2; clone_size: once; v_call: TRBV10-2; cdr3_aa: CASSESPGGTYEQYF; cdr3_nt: TGCGCCAGCAGTGAGTCTCCGGGAGGAACCTACGAGCAGTACTTC
j_call: TRBJ1-5; d_call: TRBD1; clone_size: NA; v_call: TRBV18; cdr3_aa: CASSQDRGLQPQHF; cdr3_nt: TGTGCCAGCTCACAGGACAGGGGGCTTCAGCCCCAGCATTTT
j_call: TRBJ2-5; d_call: NA; clone_size: NA; v_call: TRBV7-2; cdr3_aa: CASNQQVRVEETQYF; cdr3_nt: TGTGCCAGCAATCAACAGGTCAGGGTCGAAGAGACCCAGTACTTC
j_call: TRBJ1-6; d_call: NA; clone_size: NA; v_call: TRBV4-1; cdr3_aa: CASSQLGGARNSPLHF; cdr3_nt: TGCGCCAGCAGCCAATTAGGAGGGGCCCGTAATTCACCCCTCCACTTT
j_call: TRBJ2-7; d_call: NA; clone_size: NA; v_call: TRBV7-2; cdr3_aa: CASSSPPGAEQYF; cdr3_nt: TGTGCCAGCAGCTCACCTCCTGGGGCCGAGCAGTACTTC
j_call: TRBJ2-1; d_call: TRBD2; clone_size: NA; v_call: TRBV28; cdr3_aa: CASTLGLADNEQFF; cdr3_nt: TGTGCCAGCACTCTGGGACTAGCGGACAATGAGCAGTTCTTC
j_call: TRBJ2-7; d_call: NA; clone_size: NA; v_call: TRBV6-5; cdr3_aa: CASTPSSGYEQYF; cdr3_nt: TGTGCCAGCACTCCCTCGTCGGGTTACGAGCAGTACTTC
j_call: TRBJ1-3; d_call: NA; clone_size: few; v_call: TRBV2; cdr3_aa: CASSDDRRDTIYF; cdr3_nt: TGTGCCAGCAGTGATGATCGTCGGGACACCATATATTTT
j_call: TRBJ1-5; d_call: NA; clone_size: NA; v_call: TRBV5-1; cdr3_aa: CASSKYTGEDQPQHF; cdr3_nt: TGCGCCAGCAGCAAATATACAGGAGAGGACCAGCCCCAGCATTTT
j_call: TRBJ2-7; d_call: TRBD1; clone_size: NA; v_call: TRBV12-5; cdr3_aa: CASGSWYVRGRKLSYEQYF; cdr3_nt: TGTGCTAGTGGTTCATGGTACGTGAGGGGGCGGAAATTATCCTACGAGCAGTACTTC
j_call: TRBJ2-1; d_call: NA; clone_size: NA; v_call: TRBV5-1; cdr3_aa: CASSFVTLFNEQFF; cdr3_nt: TGCGCCAGCAGCTTCGTGACACTTTTCAATGAGCAGTTCTTC
j_call: TRBJ2-6; d_call: NA; clone_size: NA; v_call: TRBV5-1; cdr3_aa: CASRPQGSGANVLTF; cdr3_nt: TGCGCCAGCAGGCCACAGGGCTCTGGGGCCAACGTCCTGACTTTC
j_call: TRBJ2-3; d_call: NA; clone_size: NA; v_call: TRBV7-9; cdr3_aa: CASSLDKDTQYF; cdr3_nt: TGTGCCAGCAGCTTAGATAAAGATACGCAGTATTTT
j_call: TRBJ2-7; d_call: NA; clone_size: NA; v_call: TRBV6-1; cdr3_aa: CASRAGQLTYEQYF; cdr3_nt: TGTGCCAGCAGGGCGGGACAGCTTACCTACGAGCAGTACTTC
j_call: TRBJ2-7; d_call: NA; clone_size: NA; v_call: TRBV4-3; cdr3_aa: CASSQGGGRSGEQYF; cdr3_nt: TGCGCCAGCAGCCAAGGGGGGGGGCGGTCGGGCGAGCAGTACTTC
j_call: TRBJ2-5; d_call: TRBD2; clone_size: NA; v_call: TRBV2; cdr3_aa: CASEIAGGPETQYF; cdr3_nt: TGTGCCAGCGAAATAGCGGGAGGGCCCGAGACCCAGTACTTC
j_call: TRBJ1-5; d_call: NA; clone_size: NA; v_call: TRBV2; cdr3_aa: CASMTENNQPQHF; cdr3_nt: TGTGCCAGCATGACAGAAAACAATCAGCCCCAGCATTTT
j_call: TRBJ2-1; d_call: NA; clone_size: NA; v_call: TRBV9; cdr3_aa: CASSVESGGEQFF; cdr3_nt: TGTGCCAGCAGCGTAGAGTCAGGTGGTGAGCAGTTCTTC
j_call: TRBJ1-2; d_call: NA; clone_size: NA; v_call: TRBV29-1; cdr3_aa: CSVDRRQSNYGYTF; cdr3_nt: TGCAGCGTTGATCGCCGACAGAGCAACTATGGCTACACCTTC
j_call: TRBJ2-7; d_call: NA; clone_size: NA; v_call: TRBV5-6; cdr3_aa: CASSLAGGAYEQYF; cdr3_nt: TGTGCCAGCAGCTTGGCGGGCGGGGCCTACGAGCAGTACTTC